This paragraph reports one TCR beta chain. No antigen is known for it. These data come from a study of shared clonotypes between healthy human individuals. As defined, naive CD8 cells were CD45RO-negative and positively selected for CCR7, with terminally differentiated effector memory CD45RA+ cells excluded. The assay was immunoSEQ multiplex PCR, and TCRdb's table has in-frame clones only and misses some. Among nearly 2 million clones listed, roughly 94% were seen once. The CDR3 covers 16 residues. Germline V gives CDR1 MGHRA, CDR2 YSYEKL. General study points: Among donors, the sharing of clonotypes was expected to be influenced by sequencing depth.

The receptor's source is a man aged 18 to 35 in good health. The sequencing input was naive CD8+ T cells sorted from blood. The V gene is TRBV4-1, the J gene TRBJ2-5; 7 positions agree with TRBD2. The J call could be wrong; TRBJ2-7 is a better fit for the DNA end. For the CDR3, the DNA is TGCGCCAGCAGCCAAGGGGACCGGAACGGGAGGATCGAGCAGTACTTC. This translates into CASSQGDRNGRIEQYF.